The 27 T cell receptor beta chains in this list originate from one sample, sequenced in a study of technical replicates of blood from a few donors. TCRdb keeps only in-frame clones here, not all; method: immunoSEQ multiplex PCR. The sample contains roughly 76,000 clones, 75% to 95% of which appear only once. What was sequenced was T cells isolated from PBMCs. All receptors derive from a human donor in good health. Some clones in this sample may be carry-over from other donors' samples.

This chain uses TRBV25-1 with TRBJ2-7; 11 bases fit TRBD2. The V and J ends lost 3 bases and 5 bases, in that order; junction bases with no gene match: 3. Germline V gene lookup returns CDR1 MGHDK and CDR2 SYGVNS. The CDR3 covers 14 residues. This chain's CDR3 is CASSEASGRNEQYF. Written as DNA, the CDR3 is TGTGCCAGCAGTGAGGCTAGCGGGAGGAACGAGCAGTACTTC.

This CDR3 reads CASSIAGGSYNEQFF. The CDR3 nucleotides read TGTGCCAGTAGTATAGCGGGAGGTTCCTACAATGAGCAGTTCTTC. The V call is TRBV19, the J call TRBJ2-1; TRBD2 agrees at 7 bases. Germline CDR1 is LNHDA and CDR2 is SQIVND (reference sequence). The CDR3 is 15 residues long. Trimming at V came to 1 base and at J to 1 base, leaving 1 base not matched to a gene.

The V call is TRBV5-1, the J call TRBJ1-2; possibly TRBD1 for D (5 bases). Trimming shortened V by 10 bases and J by 3 bases, and 16 bases separated the two germline ends. Looked up from germline, CDR1 is SGHRS and CDR2 is YFSETQ. The CDR3 runs to 13 residues. The CDR3 sequence: CAESRGWDYGYTF. CDR3 in DNA: TGCGCCGAATCTAGGGGTTGGGACTATGGCTACACCTTC.

The chain combines TRBV18 with TRBJ2-6; the D gene is possibly TRBD1 (5 bases). The CDR3 runs 17 residues. V was shortened by 3 bases and J by 0 bases, with 12 bases between the two germline ends. Looked up from germline, CDR1 is KGHSH and CDR2 is LQKENI. CDR3 amino acids: CASSPNRQSSGANVLTF. CDR3 nucleotide sequence: TGTGCCAGCTCACCTAACCGACAGTCCTCTGGGGCCAACGTCCTGACTTTC.

CDR3 sequence reads: CASSPIGQLNTEAFF. As DNA, the CDR3 is TGTGCCAGCAGCCCCATCGGACAGTTGAACACTGAAGCTTTCTTT. The V call is TRBV7-2, the J call TRBJ1-1, with D perhaps TRBD1 (6 bases). V lost 5 bases to trimming and J lost 0 bases, with 13 bases between them. Germline V gene lookup returns CDR1 SGHTA and CDR2 FQGNSA. This CDR3 comprises 15 residues.

V usage is TRBV9 and J usage is TRBJ2-1, with 9 bases identical to TRBD2. This CDR3 comprises 16 residues. V trimming: 4 bases; J trimming: 4 bases; junction bases outside the gene matches: 9. Germline V CDR1 and CDR2: SGDLS, YYNGEE. CDR3 DNA: TGTGCCAGCAGCCCGTTGGCTAGCGGGAAATACAATGAGCAGTTCTTC. Protein: CASSPLASGKYNEQFF.

V usage is TRBV6-5 and J usage is TRBJ2-3; D possibly corresponds to TRBD1 (6 bases). Trimming cost V 5 bases and J 2 bases, with 11 bases left between them. The CDR3 contains 14 residues. CDR1 is MNHEY and CDR2 is SVGAGI in the germline V gene. CDR3 bases: TGTGCCAGCAGTCCCGGACAGTACACAGATACGCAGTATTTT. As protein: CASSPGQYTDTQYF.

The chain joins TRBV5-4 to TRBJ2-7; possible D gene TRBD1, 6 bases. CDR3 length: 15 residues. V was pared by 2 bases and J by 1 base, with 13 bases between. The germline V gene has CDR1 SGHNT and CDR2 YYREEE (reference sequence). The CDR3 is CASSLPGTFSYEQYF. CDR3 bases: TGTGCCAGCAGCTTACCCGGGACATTTTCCTACGAGCAGTACTTC.

J is TRBJ1-1 and V is TRBV5-1; 7 positions agree with TRBD1. The CDR3 extends over 15 amino acids. The junction had 3 bases not matched to a gene; V was cut back by 0 bases and J by 1 base. Germline lookup yields CDR1 SGHRS and CDR2 YFSETQ. The CDR3 spells CASSLAWTGNTEAFF. The CDR3 nucleotides are TGCGCCAGCAGCTTGGCTTGGACAGGGAACACTGAAGCTTTCTTT.

This clone was counted a few times. The chain has TRBV28 and TRBJ1-1; 9 bases are shared with TRBD1. The V gene end was trimmed by 2 bases and the J gene end by 0 bases; junction bases not matched to a gene: 1. CDR3 size: 15 residues. Germline assignment: CDR1 MDHEN and CDR2 SYDVKM. CDR3 sequence (DNA): TGTGCCAGCAGTTTACACAGGGGGCTGAACACTGAAGCTTTCTTT. Residues: CASSLHRGLNTEAFF.

The chain links TRBV18 to TRBJ1-1; 9 nucleotides line up with TRBD1. V dropped 3 bases and J dropped 0; count of bases not matched to a gene: 5. CDR1 is KGHSH, CDR2 LQKENI, per germline. The CDR3 is 16 residues long. CDR3 protein: CASSPVGQGLNTEAFF. CDR3 in DNA: TGTGCCAGCTCACCGGTGGGACAGGGTTTGAACACTGAAGCTTTCTTT.

The CDR3 spells CASSSWTSGRAWVHEQYF. Written as DNA, the CDR3 is TGTGCCAGCAGCTCCTGGACTAGCGGGAGGGCCTGGGTCCACGAGCAGTACTTC. The chain uses TRBV7-2 and TRBJ2-7; 15 bases align to TRBD2. The CDR3 has 18 amino acids. After removal of 4 bases from V and 5 bases from J, the junction contained 12 bases not matched to a gene. Germline-derived CDR1 and CDR2 are SGHTA and FQGNSA.

The CDR3 sequence is CASSSGTSSNEQFF. The CDR3, as DNA: TGTGCCAGCAGTTCCGGGACTAGCAGCAATGAGCAGTTCTTC. The chain joins TRBV5-4 to TRBJ2-1, with 9 bases identical to TRBD2. This CDR3 has 14 amino acids. From germline, CDR1 is SGHNT and CDR2 YYREEE (reference sequence). V gave up 5 bases and J gave up 6 bases; unmatched junction bases: 6.

The chain is built from TRBV14 and TRBJ1-5; D may be TRBD1 (5 bases). CDR3 length: 16 amino acids. The V gene's germline CDR1 is SGHDN and CDR2 FVKESK. V was trimmed by 1 base and J by 6 bases, leaving 16 bases between them. CDR3 residues: CASSQAGGKGSQPQHF. CDR3 nucleotide sequence: TGTGCCAGCAGCCAAGCGGGGGGGAAAGGGAGTCAGCCCCAGCATTTT.

The chain has TRBV18 and TRBJ1-4, with TRBD1 matching 7 bases. V shed 8 bases, J shed 5 bases, and the junction held 11 bases outside the gene matches. The CDR3 is made up of 15 amino acids. Germline V gives CDR1 KGHSH, CDR2 LQKENI. CDR3 sequence: CASHSSGQANEKLFF. CDR3 nucleotide sequence: TGTGCCAGCCACTCCTCAGGACAGGCGAATGAAAAACTGTTTTTT. The full variable domain, with the rest looked up from reference TRBV18 and TRBJ1-4, is NAGVMQNPRHLVRRRGQEARLRCSPMKGHSHVYWYRQLPEEGLKFMVYLQKENIIDESGMPKERFSAEFPKEGPSILRIQQVVRGDSAAYFCASHSSGQANEKLFFGSGTQLSVL.

A single count supports this clone. The chain links TRBV9 to TRBJ1-2; TRBD1 aligns across 8 bases. The CDR3 spans 14 residues. The trim removed 2 bases at V and 2 bases at J, leaving 2 bases unmatched. Germline CDR1 is SGDLS and CDR2 is YYNGEE. The CDR3 reads CASSVTGENYGYTF. Written as DNA, the CDR3 is TGTGCCAGCAGCGTGACAGGGGAAAACTATGGCTACACCTTC.

V usage is TRBV5-1 and J usage is TRBJ1-1; D perhaps matches TRBD1 (5 bases). CDR1 is SGHRS and CDR2 is YFSETQ in the germline V gene. Trimming took off 4 bases at V and 3 bases at J, with 13 bases between the two ends. The CDR3 is 14 residues long. CDR3 nucleotide sequence: TGCGCCAGCAGCGTCGACAGCTTTTACACTGAAGCTTTCTTT. Translating it yields CASSVDSFYTEAFF.

The V and J genes are TRBV6-1 and TRBJ2-3; no definite D call. The CDR3 is 13 amino acids. V was shortened by 7 bases and J by 5 bases, with 13 bases between the two germline ends. CDR1 is MNHNS, CDR2 SASEGT, per germline. CDR3 loop: CASIESPRDTQYF. DNA for the CDR3: TGTGCCAGCATTGAGAGTCCTAGAGATACGCAGTATTTT.

This clone was recorded once. The chain couples TRBV7-9 to TRBJ2-3; D is possibly TRBD2 (5 bases). This CDR3 is built from 16 residues. The ends were cut back, 1 base at V and 1 base at J, with 12 bases in the middle. Germline V gene lookup returns CDR1 SEHNR and CDR2 FQNEAQ (reference sequence). The CDR3, as DNA: TGTGCCAGCAGCTTAGGAGTGGGAGAGGGCACAGATACGCAGTATTTT. It specifies CASSLGVGEGTDTQYF.

The V gene is TRBV7-2, the J gene TRBJ1-5; 9 positions agree with TRBD1. CDR1 and CDR2 (germline): SGHTA, FQGNSA. V lost 5 bases, J lost 4 bases, and 6 bases stayed unmatched. The CDR3 spans 15 residues. The CDR3 protein is CASSATGTGNQPQHF. The CDR3 nucleotides are TGTGCCAGCAGCGCAACCGGGACAGGGAATCAGCCCCAGCATTTT.

This sequence joins TRBV27 and TRBJ1-2; TRBD1 is a possible D gene (5 bases). Trimming stripped 5 bases from V and 6 bases from J, with 16 bases between. Germline CDR1 and CDR2: MNHEY and SMNVEV (reference sequence). This CDR3 spans 14 amino acids. This CDR3 reads CASSAQTDHHGYTF. The CDR3 DNA reads as TGTGCCAGCAGTGCCCAGACAGATCACCATGGCTACACCTTC.

This clone was observed a handful of times. The chain employs TRBV27 and TRBJ2-7; possibly TRBD2 for D (5 bases). The germline V and J ends were trimmed by 8 bases and 2 bases, with 10 bases remaining between them. In germline, CDR1 is MNHEY, CDR2 SMNVEV (reference sequence). This CDR3 spans 12 amino acids. The CDR3 region has the DNA TGTGCCAGCGGGTTAGCGCCCTACGAGCAGTACTTC. Encoded protein: CASGLAPYEQYF.

A word on this clone: Other DNA sequences of this sample code for an identical CDR3. The genes are TRBV7-2 and TRBJ2-1; D remains ambiguous. Germline V lookup: CDR1 SGHTA, CDR2 FQGNSA. The CDR3 length is 13 residues. Trimming shortened V by 1 base and J by 4 bases, and 5 bases separated the two germline ends. The CDR3 reads CASSLGAYNEQFF. In nucleotides, the CDR3 is TGTGCCAGCAGCTTAGGGGCTTACAATGAGCAGTTCTTC.

V and J are TRBV6-5 and TRBJ1-4, with D perhaps TRBD1 (5 bases). Trimming took 2 bases from V and 8 from J, leaving 15 bases between them. The germline V gene encodes CDR1 MNHEY and CDR2 SVGAGI. The CDR3 totals 15 residues. The CDR3 DNA sequence: TGTGCCAGCAGTTACGGGGGGAGGGATGGAGAAAAACTGTTTTTT. It encodes CASSYGGRDGEKLFF.

V is TRBV10-2 and J is TRBJ1-4; 8 bases line up with TRBD1. Per germline, CDR1 WSHSY and CDR2 SAAADI. The CDR3 contains 16 residues. Unmatched junction bases numbered 12, after V lost 8 bases and J lost 4 bases. This CDR3 is CASHGQGYDSNEKLFF. CDR3 sequence (DNA): TGCGCCAGCCATGGACAGGGTTATGATAGTAATGAAAAACTGTTTTTT.

This chain joins TRBV4-2 and TRBJ1-1; 8 bases agree with TRBD1. The CDR3 contains 16 residues. Per the germline V gene, CDR1 is LGHNA and CDR2 is YNFKEQ. The V segment lost 4 bases and the J segment 6 bases; nucleotides outside the gene matches: 13. CDR3 loop: CASSPEVQGAGSEAFF. Written as DNA, the CDR3 is TGTGCCAGCAGCCCAGAGGTCCAGGGGGCCGGGTCTGAAGCTTTCTTT.

The chain couples TRBV19 to TRBJ2-3; 10 bases map to TRBD1. Per germline, CDR1 LNHDA and CDR2 SQIVND (reference sequence). V dropped 6 bases and J dropped 1; count of bases not matched to a gene: 4. The CDR3 has 15 amino acids. The CDR3 is CASSLGTGGTDTQYF. CDR3 nucleotides: TGTGCCAGTAGCCTCGGGACAGGGGGCACAGATACGCAGTATTTT.